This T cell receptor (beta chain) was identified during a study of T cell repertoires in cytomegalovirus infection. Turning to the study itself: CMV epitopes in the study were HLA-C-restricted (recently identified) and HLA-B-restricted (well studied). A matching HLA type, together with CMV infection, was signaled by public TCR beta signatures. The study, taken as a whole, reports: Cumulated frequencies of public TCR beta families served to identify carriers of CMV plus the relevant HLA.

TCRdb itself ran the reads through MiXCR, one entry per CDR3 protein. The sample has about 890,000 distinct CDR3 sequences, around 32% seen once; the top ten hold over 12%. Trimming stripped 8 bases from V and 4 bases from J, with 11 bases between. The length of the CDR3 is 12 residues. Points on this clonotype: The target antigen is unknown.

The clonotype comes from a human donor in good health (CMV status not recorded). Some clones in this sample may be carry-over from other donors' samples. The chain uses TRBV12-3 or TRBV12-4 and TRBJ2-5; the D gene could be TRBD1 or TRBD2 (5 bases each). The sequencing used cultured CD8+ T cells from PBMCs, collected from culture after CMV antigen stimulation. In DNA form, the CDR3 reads TGTGCCAGCGGGACCTTGCGAGAGACCCAGTACTTC. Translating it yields CASGTLRETQYF.